The 4 T cell receptor beta chains below were found in one sample sequenced in a study of cytomegalovirus exposure and HLA in healthy donors. With 60 Vbeta and 13 Jbeta primers, the PCR was carried out. Generated by immunoSEQ multiplex PCR, the TCRdb table keeps only in-frame clones and is missing some. The sample carries more than 150,000 clones, 80% to 90% recorded once. The sequenced sample was PBMCs. These receptors were obtained from a woman between 18 and 29 years old in good health and CMV-seronegative.

V is TRBV7-2 and J is TRBJ1-6; tentative D call: TRBD1 (5 bases). V dropped 5 bases and J dropped 13 bases, with 21 bases sitting between them. Per the germline V gene, CDR1 is SGHTA and CDR2 is FQGNSA. CDR3 size: 15 residues. CDR3 DNA sequence: TGTGCCAGCAGCGAAATGGGCTTCTCACAGGCGCCCCTCCACTTT. The encoded protein is CASSEMGFSQAPLHF.

The rearrangement joins TRBV15 to TRBJ2-5, with a possible D match to TRBD1 (5 bases). The CDR3 has 15 residues. CDR1 is LNHNV, CDR2 YYDKDF, per germline (reference sequence). V was shortened by 2 bases and J by 4 bases, with 14 bases between the two germline ends. CDR3 in amino acids: CATSRPLRGIETQYF. CDR3 nucleotide sequence: TGTGCCACCAGCAGACCTCTTAGGGGTATAGAGACCCAGTACTTC. Full variable domain (missing parts from reference TRBV15 and TRBJ2-5): DAMVIQNPRYQVTQFGKPVTLSCSQTLNHNVMYWYQQKSSQAPKLLFHYYDKDFNNEADTPDNFQSRRPNTSFCFLDIRSPGLGDTAMYLCATSRPLRGIETQYFGPGTRLLVL.

The chain has TRBV5-1 and TRBJ2-7; a weak D match, TRBD2 (6 bases). CDR3 size: 16 residues. Germline V lookup: CDR1 SGHRS, CDR2 YFSETQ. V lost 0 bases and J lost 2, with 15 bases in between. CDR3 amino acids: CASSLEIGTAPYEQYF. The CDR3 DNA reads as TGCGCCAGCAGCTTGGAGATCGGGACTGCACCCTACGAGCAGTACTTC.

The chain recombines TRBV18 with TRBJ2-2; 10 bases fit TRBD1. From germline, CDR1 is KGHSH and CDR2 LQKENI. V dropped 3 bases and J dropped 7; count of bases not matched to a gene: 8. This CDR3 spans 16 amino acids. As DNA, the CDR3 is TGTGCCAGCTCACCGGCAGGACAGGGGGTCAGCGGGGAGCTGTTTTTT. As protein: CASSPAGQGVSGELFF.